This T cell receptor beta chain was captured in a study of cytotoxic CD8 clonotypes in ibrutinib-treated CLL. On the study more broadly: Results showed approximately 25 partial and 2 complete responses; following median approximately 69 months, around 15 remained remitted, approximately 12 advanced.

CDR3 length equals 15 residues. CDR1 and CDR2 from the germline V gene are MDHEN and SYDVKM. V lost 7 bases and J 0 bases, leaving 14 bases between the germline ends. The table came from immunoSEQ multiplex PCR; TCRdb's copy has only in-frame clones and leaves some out. Of over 150,000 clones in the sample, 55% to 85% were seen once. The sequence was collected from a human donor with chronic lymphocytic leukemia. This chain joins TRBV28 and TRBJ2-3; D perhaps matches TRBD1 (5 bases). The specimen comprised PBMCs, sampled after 24 months of ibrutinib treatment. This CDR3 is CASTPLRGSTDTQYF. CDR3 sequence (DNA): TGTGCCAGCACCCCCCTTAGGGGTAGCACAGATACGCAGTATTTT. Based on the CDR3 plus reference TRBV28 and TRBJ2-3, the full variable domain is DVKVTQSSRYLVKRTGEKVFLECVQDMDHENMFWYRQDPGLGLRLIYFSYDVKMKEKGDIPEGYSVSREKKERFSLILESASTNQTSMYLCASTPLRGSTDTQYFGPGTRLTVL.